These 25 T cell receptor beta chains came from one sample sequenced in a study of T cell responses to AZD1222 COVID-19 vaccine. Repertoires were generated with immunoSEQ multiplex PCR, while TCRdb's copy carries only in-frame clones and drops some. There are 110,000 or so clones in the sample; approximately 89% occur only once, and 44% lies in the top ten. The starting material was peripheral blood, obtained 28 days after the second AZD1222 dose. The origin of the receptors is an adult who received the AZD1222 COVID-19 vaccine.

CDR3 sequence: CASTPWEGGTGELFF. The DNA for the CDR3 is TGCGCCAGCACCCCCTGGGAGGGGGGCACCGGGGAGCTGTTTTTT. The chain couples TRBV5-1 to TRBJ2-2; D is possibly TRBD2 (7 bases). The CDR3 has 15 amino acids. The germline V gene has CDR1 SGHRS and CDR2 YFSETQ. V was trimmed by 6 bases and J by 4 bases, leaving 16 bases between them.

The chain is built from TRBV6-5 and TRBJ1-1; TRBD1 might be the D (5 bases). With 2 bases removed from V and 4 bases from J, the gap between germline ends came to 8 bases. There are 13 residues in the CDR3. Germline V CDR1 and CDR2: MNHEY, SVGAGI. The CDR3 nucleotides read TGTGCCAGCAGTTACCGGGGGGGCACTGAAGCTTTCTTT. Its protein product is CASSYRGGTEAFF.

J is TRBJ2-3 and V is TRBV9; no reliable D call. Germline CDR1 SGDLS, CDR2 YYNGEE. The CDR3 totals 12 residues. The germline V and J ends were trimmed by 7 bases and 0 bases, with 6 bases remaining between them. DNA of the CDR3: TGTGCCAGCGCGGTTAGCACAGATACGCAGTATTTT. Translated, it gives CASAVSTDTQYF.

The count of this clone is one. The V call is TRBV25-1, the J call TRBJ2-3; 8 bases match TRBD2. CDR1 is MGHDK, CDR2 SYGVNS, per germline. The CDR3 length is 13 residues. The V segment lost 8 bases and the J segment 3 bases; nucleotides outside the gene matches: 4. The CDR3 region has the DNA TGTGCCAGCGAGCGGGAGAATACAGATACGCAGTATTTT. It yields the protein CASERENTDTQYF. Full variable domain (rest looked up from reference TRBV25-1 and TRBJ2-3): EADIYQTPRYLVIGTGKKITLECSQTMGHDKMYWYQQDPGMELHLIHYSYGVNSTEKGDLSSESTVSRIRTEHFPLTLESARPSHTSQYLCASERENTDTQYFGPGTRLTVL.

The chain uses TRBV7-2 and TRBJ2-7; unclear D gene. Germline loops: CDR1 SGHTA, CDR2 FQGNSA. V was trimmed by 4 bases and J by 3 bases, leaving 10 bases between them. The CDR3 length is 13 residues. The DNA of the CDR3 is TGTGCCAGCAGCTCGACGCCCCTCTACGAGCAGTACTTC. Translating it yields CASSSTPLYEQYF.

The chain links TRBV19 to TRBJ2-1; D is ambiguous. The V and J ends lost 3 bases and 10 bases respectively, with 22 bases between them. CDR1 is LNHDA and CDR2 is SQIVND in the germline V gene (reference sequence). The CDR3 contains 16 residues. The CDR3 protein is CASSIHRTDLGGEQFF. The CDR3, as DNA: TGTGCCAGTAGTATTCATAGAACGGATTTGGGCGGAGAGCAGTTCTTC.

This chain joins TRBV7-9 and TRBJ2-3, with D maybe TRBD2 (6 bases). Germline V gene sequence: CDR1 SEHNR, CDR2 FQNEAQ (reference sequence). The CDR3 consists of 18 residues. The V gene lost 2 bases and the J gene lost 4 bases, with 22 bases spanning the gap. CDR3 residues: CASSLRGGERNRPDTQYF. The CDR3 coding sequence is TGTGCCAGCAGCTTACGAGGCGGGGAGCGGAATAGACCAGATACGCAGTATTTT.

The chain is built from TRBV9 and TRBJ2-7; 8 bases agree with TRBD2. Losses at the gene ends were 3 bases for V and 5 bases for J; bases not matched to a gene: 10. Per the germline V gene, CDR1 is SGDLS and CDR2 is YYNGEE. This CDR3 spans 15 amino acids. The CDR3 sequence is CASSAPGLACHEQYF. DNA for the CDR3: TGTGCCAGCAGCGCTCCCGGACTAGCCTGCCACGAGCAGTACTTC.

This chain connects TRBV28 to TRBJ1-5; 9 bases fit TRBD1. The CDR3 sequence is 16 residues long. CDR1 and CDR2 (germline): MDHEN, SYDVKM. The trim removed 6 bases at V and 2 bases at J, leaving 8 bases unmatched. The DNA for the CDR3 is TGTGCCAGCAGGCCGCGGGACAGGGTAGGCAATCAGCCCCAGCATTTT. Protein sequence: CASRPRDRVGNQPQHF.

The chain combines TRBV7-3 with TRBJ1-1; D unresolved. Trimming took off 2 bases at V and 1 base at J, with 11 bases between the two ends. The CDR3 is made up of 15 amino acids. The V gene's germline CDR1 is SGHTA and CDR2 FQGTGA. The CDR3 loop is CASSLQSLGNTEAFF. For the CDR3, the DNA is TGTGCCAGCAGCTTACAATCCTTGGGGAACACTGAAGCTTTCTTT.

This sequence joins TRBV6-6 and TRBJ2-3, with 9 bases identical to TRBD1. CDR1 is MNHNY and CDR2 is SVGAGI in the germline V gene (reference sequence). Unmatched junction bases numbered 8, after V lost 6 bases and J lost 1 base. The CDR3 is made up of 16 amino acids. The CDR3: CASSHGRTGGTDTQYF. The CDR3 nucleotides are TGTGCCAGCAGCCACGGACGGACAGGGGGCACAGATACGCAGTATTTT.

This chain connects TRBV5-1 to TRBJ2-3, with TRBD2 matching over 8 bases. Germline trimming cut 4 bases from V and 1 base from J; bases unmatched to any gene: 5. CDR3 length: 15 residues. From germline, CDR1 is SGHRS and CDR2 YFSETQ. CDR3 bases: TGCGCCAGCAGCACTCTAGCGGGTGGCACAGATACGCAGTATTTT. Its translation is CASSTLAGGTDTQYF.

The chain has TRBV3-1 (or the pseudogene TRBV3-2) and TRBJ1-2; no reliable D call. Trimming removed 6 bases at V and 4 bases at J, with 15 bases between. This CDR3 spans 14 amino acids. CDR1 and CDR2 from the germline V gene are LGHDT and YNNKEL (reference sequence). The CDR3 DNA is TGTGCCAGCAGTCACTCTCCGGCGGCCTATGGCTACACCTTC. This codes for CASSHSPAAYGYTF.

The J gene is TRBJ1-5, the V gene TRBV3-1 (or the pseudogene TRBV3-2); D remains ambiguous. Germline V lookup: CDR1 LGHDT, CDR2 YNNKEL (reference sequence). V lost 3 bases and J 6 bases, leaving 9 bases between the germline ends. This CDR3 has 13 amino acids. The CDR3 sequence is CASSQDGVQPQHF. The CDR3 nucleotides are TGTGCCAGCAGCCAGGACGGGGTTCAGCCCCAGCATTTT.

V and J are TRBV18 and TRBJ2-1; D remains ambiguous. Germline V lookup: CDR1 KGHSH, CDR2 LQKENI. The CDR3 is 12 residues long. The V gene lost 3 bases and the J gene lost 9 bases, with 9 bases spanning the gap. CDR3 sequence reads: CASSPPNGEQFF. For the CDR3, the DNA is TGTGCCAGCTCACCGCCCAATGGTGAGCAGTTCTTC.

J is TRBJ2-2 and V is TRBV28, with 8 bases identical to TRBD1. The CDR3 runs 15 residues. The V gene's germline CDR1 is MDHEN and CDR2 SYDVKM. V dropped 4 bases and J dropped 4; count of bases not matched to a gene: 5. As DNA, the CDR3 is TGTGCCAGCAGTTCCGCGGACAGGGCCACCGGGGAGCTGTTTTTT. This sequence encodes CASSSADRATGELFF.

The rearrangement uses TRBV28 and TRBJ2-1; 10 positions match TRBD2. The CDR3 covers 14 residues. Germline V gene lookup returns CDR1 MDHEN and CDR2 SYDVKM. The V and J ends lost 6 bases and 5 bases, in that order; junction bases with no gene match: 4. CDR3 sequence: CASRTSGRNNEQFF. In DNA, the CDR3 is TGTGCCAGCAGGACTAGCGGGCGGAACAATGAGCAGTTCTTC. The whole variable domain, filled in from reference TRBV28 and TRBJ2-1, reads DVKVTQSSRYLVKRTGEKVFLECVQDMDHENMFWYRQDPGLGLRLIYFSYDVKMKEKGDIPEGYSVSREKKERFSLILESASTNQTSMYLCASRTSGRNNEQFFGPGTRLTVL.

The chain carries TRBV5-1 and TRBJ2-1; perhaps TRBD2 as D (6 bases). The germline V gene has CDR1 SGHRS and CDR2 YFSETQ. Trimming took off 4 bases at V and 5 bases at J, with 13 bases between the two ends. The CDR3 consists of 14 residues. For the CDR3, the DNA is TGCGCCAGCAGCATCTGGACTAATAACAATGAGCAGTTCTTC. As protein: CASSIWTNNNEQFF. The full variable domain, completed using reference TRBV5-1 and TRBJ2-1, is KAGVTQTPRYLIKTRGQQVTLSCSPISGHRSVSWYQQTPGQGLQFLFEYFSETQRNKGNFPGRFSGRQFSNSRSEMNVSTLELGDSALYLCASSIWTNNNEQFFGPGTRLTVL.

This clone appeared once. The chain combines TRBV5-1 with TRBJ2-2; no definite D call. From germline, CDR1 is SGHRS and CDR2 YFSETQ. Trimming took off 4 bases at V and 5 bases at J, with 12 bases between the two ends. This CDR3 has 14 amino acids. The CDR3 spells CASSTDLLTGELFF. DNA for the CDR3: TGCGCCAGCAGCACGGATCTACTTACCGGGGAGCTGTTTTTT. Full variable domain (missing parts from reference TRBV5-1 and TRBJ2-2): KAGVTQTPRYLIKTRGQQVTLSCSPISGHRSVSWYQQTPGQGLQFLFEYFSETQRNKGNFPGRFSGRQFSNSRSEMNVSTLELGDSALYLCASSTDLLTGELFFGEGSRLTVL.

This chain connects TRBV5-6 to TRBJ1-4, with 7 bases identical to TRBD1. Germline V CDR1 and CDR2: SGHDT, YYEEEE. The CDR3 spans 13 residues. V was pared by 4 bases and J by 8 bases, with 5 bases of the junction left unmatched. In DNA, the CDR3 is TGTGCCAGCAGCCTAGGGGGCGACGAAAAACTGTTTTTT. Protein product: CASSLGGDEKLFF.

The gene calls are TRBV5-6 and TRBJ2-1; 8 bases agree with TRBD2. The CDR3 covers 15 residues. V dropped 2 bases and J dropped 2; count of bases not matched to a gene: 3. Looked up from germline, CDR1 is SGHDT and CDR2 is YYEEEE. The chain's CDR3 is CASSFTSGPYNEQFF. CDR3 nucleotides: TGTGCCAGCAGCTTTACTAGCGGACCCTACAATGAGCAGTTCTTC.

This clone was seen only once. The chain links TRBV7-2 to TRBJ2-1; 9 nucleotides agree with TRBD1. The V gene end was trimmed by 3 bases and the J gene end by 4 bases; junction bases not matched to a gene: 4. Germline CDR1 and CDR2: SGHTA and FQGNSA. CDR3 length: 15 residues. DNA for the CDR3: TGTGCCAGCAGCTTGGGGACAGGGACTTACAATGAGCAGTTCTTC. It is translated as CASSLGTGTYNEQFF.

This sequence joins TRBV18 and TRBJ2-3; no definite D call. CDR1 KGHSH and CDR2 LQKENI come from the germline V gene. Trimming stripped 3 bases from V and 0 bases from J, with 10 bases between. The CDR3 is made up of 15 amino acids. The CDR3 here is CASSPLSSSTDTQYF. The DNA of the CDR3 is TGTGCCAGCTCACCGCTGTCTTCTAGCACAGATACGCAGTATTTT.

A note on this clone: One end of the junction varies from germline; a read error may be responsible. This chain connects TRBV7-9 to TRBJ2-3; TRBD2 matches at 9 bases. The V gene's germline CDR1 is SEHNR and CDR2 FQNEAQ (reference sequence). This CDR3 has 15 amino acids. The CDR3 here is CASSWGSGRTDAQYF. Here the CDR3 DNA reads TGTGCCAGCAGCTGGGGTAGCGGGAGAACAGATGCGCAGTATTTT.

The rearrangement links TRBV14 to TRBJ1-1; 7 bases are a match to TRBD1. Trimming cost V 1 base and J 5 bases; bases outside gene matches: 1. Germline-derived CDR1 and CDR2 are SGHDN and FVKESK. The CDR3 extends over 13 amino acids. The CDR3 DNA is TGTGCCAGCAGCCAAGCACAGGGGACTGAAGCTTTCTTT. Its translation: CASSQAQGTEAFF. Based on the CDR3 plus reference TRBV14 and TRBJ1-1, the full variable domain is EAGVTQFPSHSVIEKGQTVTLRCDPISGHDNLYWYRRVMGKEIKFLLHFVKESKQDESGMPNNRFLAERTGGTYSTLKVQPAELEDSGVYFCASSQAQGTEAFFGQGTRLTVV.